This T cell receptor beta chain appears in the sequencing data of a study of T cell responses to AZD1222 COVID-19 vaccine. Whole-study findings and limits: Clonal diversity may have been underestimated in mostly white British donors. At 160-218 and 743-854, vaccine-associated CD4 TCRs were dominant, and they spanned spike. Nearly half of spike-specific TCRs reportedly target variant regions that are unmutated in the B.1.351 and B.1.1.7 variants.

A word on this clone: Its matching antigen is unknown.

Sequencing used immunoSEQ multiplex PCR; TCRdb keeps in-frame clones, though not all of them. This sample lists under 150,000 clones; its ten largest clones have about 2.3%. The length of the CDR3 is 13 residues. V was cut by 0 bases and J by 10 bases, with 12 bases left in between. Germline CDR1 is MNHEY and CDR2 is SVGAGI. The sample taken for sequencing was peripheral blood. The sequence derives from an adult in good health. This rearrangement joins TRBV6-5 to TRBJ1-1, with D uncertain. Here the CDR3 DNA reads TGTGCCAGCAGTTACTCGGGGATGACTTCAGCTTTCTTT. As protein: CASSYSGMTSAFF.